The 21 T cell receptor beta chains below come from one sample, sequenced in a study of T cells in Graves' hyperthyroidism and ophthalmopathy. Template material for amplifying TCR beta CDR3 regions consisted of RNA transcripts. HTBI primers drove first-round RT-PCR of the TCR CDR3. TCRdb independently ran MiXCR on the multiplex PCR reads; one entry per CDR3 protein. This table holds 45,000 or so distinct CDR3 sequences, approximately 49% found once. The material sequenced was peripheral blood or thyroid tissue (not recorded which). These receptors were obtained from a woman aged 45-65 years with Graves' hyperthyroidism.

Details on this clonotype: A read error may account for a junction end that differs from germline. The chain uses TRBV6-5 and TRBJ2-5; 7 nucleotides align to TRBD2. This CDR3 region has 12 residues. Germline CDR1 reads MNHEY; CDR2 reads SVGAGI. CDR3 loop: CASSYSGGTQHF. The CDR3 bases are TGTGCCAGCAGTTACTCGGGGGGGACCCAGCACTTC.

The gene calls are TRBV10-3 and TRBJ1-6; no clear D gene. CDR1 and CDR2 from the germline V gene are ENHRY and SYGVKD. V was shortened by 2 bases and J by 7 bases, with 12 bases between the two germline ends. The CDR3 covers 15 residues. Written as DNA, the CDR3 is TGTGCCATCAGTGAGGAACCGGGAGTCAATTCACCCCTCCACTTT. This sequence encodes CAISEEPGVNSPLHF.

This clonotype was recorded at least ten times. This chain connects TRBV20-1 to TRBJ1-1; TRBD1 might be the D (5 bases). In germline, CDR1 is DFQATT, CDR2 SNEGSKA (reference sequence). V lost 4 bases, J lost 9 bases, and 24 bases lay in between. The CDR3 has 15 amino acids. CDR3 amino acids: CSATARSSTDSKAFF. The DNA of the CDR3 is TGCAGTGCTACGGCGAGAAGCTCGACAGATTCGAAAGCTTTCTTT.

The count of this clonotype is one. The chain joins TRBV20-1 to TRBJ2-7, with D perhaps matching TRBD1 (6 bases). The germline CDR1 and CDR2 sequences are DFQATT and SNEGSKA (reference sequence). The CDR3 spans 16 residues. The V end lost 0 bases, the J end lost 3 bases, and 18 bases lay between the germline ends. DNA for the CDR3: TGCAGTGCTAGAGAAAGGGCTTGGGGGCAGGGCTACGAGCAGTACTTC. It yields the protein CSARERAWGQGYEQYF.

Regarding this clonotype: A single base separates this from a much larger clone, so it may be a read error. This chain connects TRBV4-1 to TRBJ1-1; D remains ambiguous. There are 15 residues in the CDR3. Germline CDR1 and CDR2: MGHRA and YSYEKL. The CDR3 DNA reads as TGCGCCGGCAGCCAAGCCGTTTGGGAGAACACTGAAGCTTTCTTT. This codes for CAGSQAVWENTEAFF.

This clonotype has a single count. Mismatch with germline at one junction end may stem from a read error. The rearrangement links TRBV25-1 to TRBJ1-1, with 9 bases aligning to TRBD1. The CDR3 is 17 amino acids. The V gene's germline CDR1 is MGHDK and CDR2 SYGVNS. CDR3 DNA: TGCGCCAGCAGCTTCGGACAGGGGATTTTGGAAAACACTGAAGCTTTCTTT. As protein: CASSFGQGILENTEAFF.

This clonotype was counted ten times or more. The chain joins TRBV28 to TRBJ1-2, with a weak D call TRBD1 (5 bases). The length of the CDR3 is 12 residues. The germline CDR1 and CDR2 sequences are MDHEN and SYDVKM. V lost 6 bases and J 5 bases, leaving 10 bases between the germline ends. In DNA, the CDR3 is TGTGCCAGCAGACGCCAGGGTTATGGCTACACCTTC. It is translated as CASRRQGYGYTF.

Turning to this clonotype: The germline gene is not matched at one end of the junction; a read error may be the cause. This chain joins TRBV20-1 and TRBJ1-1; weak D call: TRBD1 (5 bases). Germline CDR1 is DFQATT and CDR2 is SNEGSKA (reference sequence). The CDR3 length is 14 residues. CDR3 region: CSARLGLMNTEASF. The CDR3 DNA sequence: TGCAGCGCTAGGTTGGGGCTAATGAACACTGAAGCTTCCTTT.

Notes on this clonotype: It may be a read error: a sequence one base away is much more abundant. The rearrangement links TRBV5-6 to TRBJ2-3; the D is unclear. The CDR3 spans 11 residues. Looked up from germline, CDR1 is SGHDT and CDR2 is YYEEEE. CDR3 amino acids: CASSLSRTRYF. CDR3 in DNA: TGTGCCAGCAGCCTATCTAGGACGCGGTATTTT.

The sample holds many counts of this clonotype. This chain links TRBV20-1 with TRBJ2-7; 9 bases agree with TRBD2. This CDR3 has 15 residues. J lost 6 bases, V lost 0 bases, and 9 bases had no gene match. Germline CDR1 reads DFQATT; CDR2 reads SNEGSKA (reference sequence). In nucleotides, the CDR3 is TGCAGTGCTAGAGATTTGCGGGAGGGCAGGAGCGAGCAGTACTTC. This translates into CSARDLREGRSEQYF.

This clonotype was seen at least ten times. Here the CDR3 DNA reads TGTGCCAGCAGCTTGGTTGCGGGAGGTCGGGAGACCCAGTACTTC. Translated, it gives CASSLVAGGRETQYF. The chain combines TRBV5-6 with TRBJ2-5; 8 bases line up with TRBD2. After removal of 0 bases from V and 5 bases from J, the junction contained 6 bases not matched to a gene. This CDR3 comprises 15 residues. CDR1 is SGHDT, CDR2 YYEEEE, per germline.

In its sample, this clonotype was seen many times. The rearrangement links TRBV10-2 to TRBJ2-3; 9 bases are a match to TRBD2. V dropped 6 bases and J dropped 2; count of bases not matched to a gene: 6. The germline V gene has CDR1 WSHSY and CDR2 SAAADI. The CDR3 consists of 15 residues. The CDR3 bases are TGCGCCAGCAGCCACGGACTAGCGTCCACAGATACGCAGTATTTT. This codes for CASSHGLASTDTQYF.

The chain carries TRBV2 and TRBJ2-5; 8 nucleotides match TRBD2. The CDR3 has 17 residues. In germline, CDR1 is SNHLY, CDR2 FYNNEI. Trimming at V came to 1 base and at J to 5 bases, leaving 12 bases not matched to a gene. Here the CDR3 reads CASSEGAGGARWETQYF. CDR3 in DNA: TGTGCCAGCAGTGAAGGTGCGGGGGGAGCGAGGTGGGAGACCCAGTACTTC.

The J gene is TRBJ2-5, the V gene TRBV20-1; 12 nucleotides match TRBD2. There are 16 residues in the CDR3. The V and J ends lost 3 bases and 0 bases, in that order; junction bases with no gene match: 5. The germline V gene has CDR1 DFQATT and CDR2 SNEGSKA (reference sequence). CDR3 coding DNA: TGCAGTGCTAGGGGACTAGCGGGCGTCTACCAAGAGACCCAGTACTTC. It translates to CSARGLAGVYQETQYF.

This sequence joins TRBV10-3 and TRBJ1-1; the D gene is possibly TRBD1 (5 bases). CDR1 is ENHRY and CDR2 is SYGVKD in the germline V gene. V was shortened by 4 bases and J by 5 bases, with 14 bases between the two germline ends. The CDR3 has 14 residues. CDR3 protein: CAISAGGGRTEAFF. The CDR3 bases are TGTGCCATCAGTGCCGGGGGGGGTCGGACTGAAGCTTTCTTT.

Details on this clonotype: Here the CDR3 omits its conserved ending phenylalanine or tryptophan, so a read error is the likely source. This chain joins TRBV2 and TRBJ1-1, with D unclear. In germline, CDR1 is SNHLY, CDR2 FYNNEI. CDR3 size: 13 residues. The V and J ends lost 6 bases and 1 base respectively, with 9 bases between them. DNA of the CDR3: TGTGCCAGCAGCCCCGGAGGGAACACTGAAGCTTTCCTT. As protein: CASSPGGNTEAFL.

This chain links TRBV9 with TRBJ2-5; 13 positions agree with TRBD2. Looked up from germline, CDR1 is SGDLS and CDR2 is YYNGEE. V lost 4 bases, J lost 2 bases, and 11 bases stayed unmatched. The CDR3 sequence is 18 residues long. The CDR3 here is CASSQEPPGLAGQETQYF. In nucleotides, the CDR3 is TGTGCCAGCAGCCAAGAGCCGCCGGGACTAGCGGGACAAGAGACCCAGTACTTC.

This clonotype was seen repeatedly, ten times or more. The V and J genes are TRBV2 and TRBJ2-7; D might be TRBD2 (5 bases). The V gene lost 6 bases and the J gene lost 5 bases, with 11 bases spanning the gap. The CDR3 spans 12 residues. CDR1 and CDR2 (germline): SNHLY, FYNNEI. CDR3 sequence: CASSFTEDEQYF. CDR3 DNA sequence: TGTGCCAGCAGCTTCACGGAGGACGAGCAGTACTTC.

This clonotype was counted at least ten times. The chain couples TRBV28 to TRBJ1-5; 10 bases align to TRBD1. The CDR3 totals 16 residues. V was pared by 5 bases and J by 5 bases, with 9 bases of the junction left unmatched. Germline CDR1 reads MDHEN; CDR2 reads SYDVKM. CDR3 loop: CASSVLWDRGDQPQHF. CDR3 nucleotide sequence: TGTGCCAGCAGTGTACTTTGGGACAGGGGAGATCAGCCCCAGCATTTT.

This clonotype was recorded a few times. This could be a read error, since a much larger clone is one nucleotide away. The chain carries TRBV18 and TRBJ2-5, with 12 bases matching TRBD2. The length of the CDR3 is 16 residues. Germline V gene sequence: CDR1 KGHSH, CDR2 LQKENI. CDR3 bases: TGTGCCGGCTCACCCGGACTAGCGGGACTACGAGAGACCCAGTACTTC. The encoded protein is CAGSPGLAGLRETQYF.

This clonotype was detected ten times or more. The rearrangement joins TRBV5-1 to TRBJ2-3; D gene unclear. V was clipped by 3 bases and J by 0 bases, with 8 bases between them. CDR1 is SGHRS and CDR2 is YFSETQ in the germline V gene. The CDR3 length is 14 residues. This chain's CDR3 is CASSSGDSTDTQYF. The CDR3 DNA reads TGCGCCAGCAGCTCCGGTGATAGCACAGATACGCAGTATTTT.